The 3 T cell receptor beta chains given below trace back to one sample, sequenced in a study of cytomegalovirus exposure and HLA in healthy donors (dated by TCRdb to the late 2010s). Libraries were prepared through the immunoSEQ multiplex PCR assay. For the multiplex PCR, a mixture combining 60 forward primers for TCR Vbeta segments and 13 reverse primers for TCR Jbeta segments was used. TCRdb stores this immuneACCESS table with in-frame sequences only. Part of the clones is absent; in the studies checked, under half of the shortfall reflects unresolved V genes, and no reason is known for the rest. The sample table lists more than 150,000 clones, more than 65% of them with a count of one. The ten largest account for under 2.5% of the sample. Sequenced sample: PBMCs. The source is a woman aged 25 to 45 in good health and CMV-seropositive.

V and J are TRBV4-3 and TRBJ2-1; TRBD2 agrees at 12 bases. The V and J ends lost 3 bases and 6 bases, in that order; junction bases with no gene match: 12. Germline CDR1 reads LGHNA; CDR2 reads YSLEER. The CDR3 sequence is 18 residues long. In DNA form, the CDR3 reads TGCGCCAGCAGCCATGGACTAGCGGGGTTCGTAGGCGTCAATGAGCAGTTCTTC. Its translation: CASSHGLAGFVGVNEQFF.

The chain is built from TRBV7-9 and TRBJ2-1; TRBD2 matches at 11 bases. This CDR3 has 17 residues. V shed 1 base, J shed 3 bases, and the junction held 5 bases outside the gene matches. Germline loops: CDR1 SEHNR, CDR2 FQNEAQ (reference sequence). For the CDR3, the DNA is TGTGCCAGCAGCTTAGTTGGGACTAGCGGATACTACAATGAGCAGTTCTTC. Translated, it gives CASSLVGTSGYYNEQFF.

The chain uses TRBV9 and TRBJ2-3, with D possibly matching TRBD1 (5 bases). Germline values: CDR1 SGDLS, CDR2 YYNGEE. Trimming stripped 0 bases from V and 2 bases from J, with 13 bases between. The CDR3 contains 16 residues. CDR3 coding DNA: TGTGCCAGCAGCGTAGCTCCAATCAGGGACACAGATACGCAGTATTTT. It yields the protein CASSVAPIRDTDTQYF.